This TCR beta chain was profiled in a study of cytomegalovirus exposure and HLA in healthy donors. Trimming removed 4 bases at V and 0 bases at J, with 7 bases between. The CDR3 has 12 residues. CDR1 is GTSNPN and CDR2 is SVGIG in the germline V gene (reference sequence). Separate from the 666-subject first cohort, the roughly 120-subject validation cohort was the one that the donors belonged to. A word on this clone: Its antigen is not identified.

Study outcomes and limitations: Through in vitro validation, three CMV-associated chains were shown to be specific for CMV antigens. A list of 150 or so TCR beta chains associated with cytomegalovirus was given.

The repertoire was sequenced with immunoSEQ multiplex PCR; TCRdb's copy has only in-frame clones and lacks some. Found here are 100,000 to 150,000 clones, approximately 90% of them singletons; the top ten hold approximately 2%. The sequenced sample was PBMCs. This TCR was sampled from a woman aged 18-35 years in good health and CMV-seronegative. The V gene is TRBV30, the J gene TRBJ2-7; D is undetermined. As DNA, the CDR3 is TGTGCCTGGAACTCGGTCTCCTACGAGCAGTACTTC. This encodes CAWNSVSYEQYF.